Listed below are T cell receptor beta chains from one sample, sequenced in a study of patients and donors after allogeneic stem cell transplantation. TCRdb called the RT-PCR reads again in MiXCR, with one record for every CDR3 protein. The repertoire consists of 900,000 to 1,000,000 distinct CDR3 sequences, with 18% occurring once and the leading ten covering roughly 6%. The sequenced sample consisted of blood, either unsorted or a sorted T cell fraction (not recorded which). These TCRs come from a human donor who was either an allogeneic HSCT recipient or a stem cell or donor lymphocyte infusion donor (not recorded which). It is not recorded whose cells these are; they may come from a transplant donor. Each CDR3 is given with its conserved first and last residue. The order of the fields is clone size, D gene, V gene, J gene, CDR3 DNA, CDR3 protein. A D gene is named only where the DNA matches it firmly. Size is omitted from some rows. Given values are once, few, many or a class for expanded clones.

>few|NA|TRBV29-1|TRBJ1-2
TGCAGCGTTCCCGACAGGAGCTATGGCTACACCTTC
CSVPDRSYGYTF
>NA|NA|TRBV4-1|TRBJ2-7
TGCGCCAGCAGCCTCAACAGGGAAAAGGGGGAGCAGTACTTC
CASSLNREKGEQYF
>NA|NA|TRBV20-1|TRBJ2-1
TGCAGTGCTAGCCCCGTGGGGGTTCCCCCCAATGAGCAGTTCTTC
CSASPVGVPPNEQFF
>few|NA|TRBV9|TRBJ2-7
TGTGCCAGCAGCGTAAACGGAAACAACGAGCAGTACTTC
CASSVNGNNEQYF
>few|NA|TRBV4-1|TRBJ1-1
TGCGCCAGCAGCCAATGGGTCGGGCGTGATACTGAAGCTTTCTTT
CASSQWVGRDTEAFF
>NA|NA|TRBV15|TRBJ1-6
TGTGCCACCAGCAGGGACGGGACGGGGAATTCACCCCTCCACTTT
CATSRDGTGNSPLHF
>few|TRBD2|TRBV20-1|TRBJ2-3
TGCAGTGCTAGAGATCTTGGGCCCCTAGCGGGATCAGATACGCAGTATTTT
CSARDLGPLAGSDTQYF
>NA|NA|TRBV18|TRBJ2-1
TGTGCCAGCTCAAAGGACGGGTACAATGAGCAGTTCTTC
CASSKDGYNEQFF
>NA|NA|TRBV28|TRBJ2-1
TGTGCCAGCAGTTTAGGGGAAACACCTTCCTACAATGAGCAGTTCTTC
CASSLGETPSYNEQFF
>few|NA|TRBV12-3/TRBV12-4|TRBJ1-3
TGTGCCAGCAGTGCAGATTTCGGGGGGCTGAGCTCTGGAAACACCATATATTTT
CASSADFGGLSSGNTIYF
>few|NA|TRBV10-3|TRBJ1-1
TGTGCCATCAGTGAGTGGGGGAACACTGAAGCTTTCTTT
CAISEWGNTEAFF
>few|NA|TRBV12-3/TRBV12-4|TRBJ1-1
TGTGCCAGCAGCCGCGGGGAGGGCCGGGGGACTGAAGCTTTCTTT
CASSRGEGRGTEAFF
>NA|NA|TRBV5-6|TRBJ1-1
TGTGCCAGCAGCTTGGTCTCCGGTTCAGCTTTCTTT
CASSLVSGSAFF
>few|NA|TRBV4-3|TRBJ2-7
TGCGCCAGCAGCCCTTACAGGTTAATCGATTTCTACGAGCAGTACTTC
CASSPYRLIDFYEQYF
>few|NA|TRBV4-1|TRBJ2-7
TGCGCCAGCAGCCCTTGGCCCAGAATCTACGAGCAGTACTTC
CASSPWPRIYEQYF
>NA|NA|TRBV18|TRBJ1-3
TGTGCCAGCTCACCAACGCAGAACCCTGGAAACACCATATATTTT
CASSPTQNPGNTIYF
>few|TRBD1|TRBV10-3|TRBJ1-2
TGTGCCATCAGTGGACAGGGGGGCTACACCTTC
CAISGQGGYTF
>NA|NA|TRBV5-6|TRBJ1-6
TGTGCCAGCAGTTATTCACGTTCACCCCTCCACTTT
CASSYSRSPLHF
>many|NA|TRBV6-2/TRBV6-3|TRBJ1-6
TGTGCCAGATCGAGTGGATCACCCCTCCACTTT
CARSSGSPLHF
>NA|NA|TRBV20-1|TRBJ1-2
TGCAGTGCTAGCCCAGGGAATGGCTATGGCTACACCTTC
CSASPGNGYGYTF
>NA|NA|TRBV9|TRBJ2-1
TGTGCCAGCACCATAGGGACTTTCACCTACAATGAGCAGTTCTTC
CASTIGTFTYNEQFF
>many|NA|TRBV4-1|TRBJ2-7
TGCGCCAGCAGCCAAGCTCCGGGCCGTGAGCAGTACTTC
CASSQAPGREQYF
>few|TRBD1|TRBV29-1|TRBJ2-7
TGCAGCGGGGGGGACAGGGCTGGTCAAAGCTCCTACGAGCAGTACTTC
CSGGDRAGQSSYEQYF
>NA|NA|TRBV6-5|TRBJ2-7
TGTGCCAGCAGTTACTCGGGAAACTCCTACGAGCAGTACTTC
CASSYSGNSYEQYF
>few|NA|TRBV30|TRBJ1-1
TGTGCCTGGAACCAGGGTTCTACTGAAGCTTTCTTT
CAWNQGSTEAFF
>NA|NA|TRBV11-2|TRBJ2-7
TGTGCCAGCAGCTTAATGAGTTCGCGGGAACCCCCGTACTTC
CASSLMSSREPPYF
>few|TRBD1|TRBV5-1|TRBJ2-7
TGCGCCAGCAGCTTGGTACTACCGGGACAGATAACCTACGAGCAGTACTTC
CASSLVLPGQITYEQYF
>few|NA|TRBV7-3|TRBJ1-1
TGTGCCAGCAGACATGGGACGGGGAACACTGAAGCTTTCTTT
CASRHGTGNTEAFF
>few|TRBD2|TRBV5-1|TRBJ2-1
TGCGCCAGCAGCTTGGAACGGTCAGCGGGGTATGAGCAGTTCTTC
CASSLERSAGYEQFF
>NA|NA|TRBV6-2/TRBV6-3|TRBJ2-3
TGTGCCAGCAGTCAGACTAGTTCTACGCAGTATTTT
CASSQTSSTQYF
>few|NA|TRBV24-1|TRBJ1-1
TGTGCCACCAGTGACCCCCGCGGCACAAGCACTGAAGCTTTCTTT
CATSDPRGTSTEAFF
>NA|TRBD1|TRBV29-1|TRBJ1-4
TGCAGCGTTGTTTTTGGGGGACAGAAGAATGAAAAACTGTTTTTT
CSVVFGGQKNEKLFF
>NA|TRBD1|TRBV3-1|TRBJ2-1
TGTGCCAGCAGCCAAGCGGGACAGAGACCCAATGAGCAGTTCTTC
CASSQAGQRPNEQFF
>few|TRBD2|TRBV6-1|TRBJ2-2
TGTGCCAGCATCGGACTAGCGGGGGCGGGCACCGGGGAGCTGTTTTTT
CASIGLAGAGTGELFF
>few|NA|TRBV20-1|TRBJ2-5
TGCAGTGCTAGACAGGGGGCGTCCGGGAGGGAGACCCAGTACTTC
CSARQGASGRETQYF
>NA|TRBD1|TRBV4-2|TRBJ1-2
TGTGCCAGCAGCCCCCGGGACAGGGGGGCACGGGGCTATGGCTACACCTTC
CASSPRDRGARGYGYTF
>few|NA|TRBV11-2|TRBJ2-7
TGTGCCAGCAGCTTAGACGAAGGGGGTCGATACCACTACGAGCAGTACTTC
CASSLDEGGRYHYEQYF
>many|TRBD2|TRBV6-2/TRBV6-3|TRBJ2-1
TGTGCCAGCAGTAGGACTAGCGGGGAGCAGTTCTTC
CASSRTSGEQFF
>NA|TRBD1|TRBV20-1|TRBJ2-7
TGCAGTGCTAGTGGGACAGGGGGCTCTTCGTTCTACGAGCAGTACTTC
CSASGTGGSSFYEQYF
>NA|NA|TRBV3-1|TRBJ1-5
TGTGCCAGCAGCCAAGATATACAGGGAGGTCAGCCCCAGCATTTT
CASSQDIQGGQPQHF
>few|NA|TRBV5-1|TRBJ1-6
TGCGCCAGCAGTTCGATCGATTCACCCCTCCACTTT
CASSSIDSPLHF
>once|NA|TRBV6-2/TRBV6-3|TRBJ2-5
TGTGCCAGCAGTTCCATGGACGCCTCTGGGACCCAGTACTTC
CASSSMDASGTQYF
>NA|NA|TRBV6-2/TRBV6-3|TRBJ2-6
TGTGCCAGCGGGAGTGGGGCTGGGGCCAACGTCCTGACTTTC
CASGSGAGANVLTF
>few|NA|TRBV5-4|TRBJ2-7
TGTGCCAGCAGCTTGGAGGAGGGCTACGAGCAGTACTTC
CASSLEEGYEQYF
>NA|TRBD1|TRBV6-5|TRBJ2-3
TGTGCCAGCAGTTACGCCGCGCCATCGACAGGGGCCGTTGCAGATACGCAGTATTTT
CASSYAAPSTGAVADTQYF
>few|NA|TRBV20-1|TRBJ1-1
TGCAGTGCTAGATACCGCGGCCCGAACACTGAAGCTTTCTTT
CSARYRGPNTEAFF
>few|TRBD1|TRBV14|TRBJ2-1
TGTGCCAGCAGCCAAGTTTGGGGGACAGGGACCAATGAGCAGTTCTTC
CASSQVWGTGTNEQFF